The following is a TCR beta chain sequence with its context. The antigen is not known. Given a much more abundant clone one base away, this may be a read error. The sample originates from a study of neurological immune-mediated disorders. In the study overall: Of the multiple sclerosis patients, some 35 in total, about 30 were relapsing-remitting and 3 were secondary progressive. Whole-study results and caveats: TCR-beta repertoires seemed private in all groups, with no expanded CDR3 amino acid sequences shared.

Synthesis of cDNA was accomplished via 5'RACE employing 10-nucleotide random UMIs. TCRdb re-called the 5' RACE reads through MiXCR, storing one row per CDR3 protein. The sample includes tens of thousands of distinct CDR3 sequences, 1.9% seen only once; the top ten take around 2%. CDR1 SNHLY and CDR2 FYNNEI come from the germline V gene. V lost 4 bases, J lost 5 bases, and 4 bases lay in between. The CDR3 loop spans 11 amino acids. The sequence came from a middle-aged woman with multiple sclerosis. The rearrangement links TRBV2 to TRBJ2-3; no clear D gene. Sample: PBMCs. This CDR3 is CASSVKDTQYF. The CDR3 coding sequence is TGTGCCAGCAGTGTTAAAGATACGCAGTATTTT.